This TCR beta chain was sequenced for a study of blood T cell repertoires in COVID-19. Germline V CDR1 and CDR2: SEHNR, FQNEAQ (reference sequence). The CDR3 length is 16 residues. Trimming cost V 5 bases and J 0 bases, with 13 bases left between them. Sequencing was performed with immunoSEQ multiplex PCR; in TCRdb, only in-frame clones are kept and a portion is missing. The repertoire holds tens of thousands of clones, with around 80% as singletons. J is TRBJ2-2 and V is TRBV7-9; a possible D gene is TRBD2 (5 bases). The material sequenced was peripheral blood. This TCR was recovered from an older woman with acute or convalescent COVID-19. This CDR3 reads CASSPRTSSNTGELFF. In DNA, the CDR3 is TGTGCCAGCAGCCCACGCACTAGTTCGAACACCGGGGAGCTGTTTTTT.